One sample yielded the 25 T cell receptor beta chains listed below, sequenced in a study of T cells in Graves' hyperthyroidism and ophthalmopathy. Amplification targeted TCR beta CDR3 regions from RNA transcripts. Initially, a first-round RT-PCR of the TCR CDR3 employed the HTBI primer set. A single record per CDR3 protein comes from TCRdb applying MiXCR to the multiplex PCR reads. The repertoire holds under 300,000 distinct CDR3 sequences, with about 25% as singletons. The sample taken for sequencing was blood. All receptors come from a man aged 35 to 55 with Graves' hyperthyroidism that later progressed to Graves' ophthalmopathy.

This clonotype was seen repeatedly, ten times or more. The gene calls are TRBV5-6 and TRBJ1-2, with a weak D call TRBD1 (5 bases). V was trimmed by 3 bases and J by 0 bases, leaving 12 bases between them. Per germline, CDR1 SGHDT and CDR2 YYEEEE. This CDR3 is 15 amino acids long. The CDR3 DNA follows: TGTGCCAGCAGCTCACTCAGGGTCTCTAACTATGGCTACACCTTC. Its translation: CASSSLRVSNYGYTF.

This clonotype was recorded many times. The chain combines TRBV6-5 with TRBJ2-7, with 7 bases identical to TRBD2. The junction had 3 bases not matched to a gene; V was cut back by 0 bases and J by 1 base. Germline V gene data show CDR1 as MNHEY and CDR2 as SVGAGI. CDR3 length equals 15 residues. CDR3 coding DNA: TGTGCCAGCAGTTACTCGCCCGGGGGGTCCTACGAGCAGTACTTC. This translates into CASSYSPGGSYEQYF.

This clonotype has at least ten counts. The V and J genes are TRBV20-1 and TRBJ2-7; a weak D match, TRBD2 (6 bases). Trimming took 5 bases from V and 1 from J, leaving 18 bases between them. This CDR3 region has 15 residues. Germline V gene sequence: CDR1 DFQATT, CDR2 SNEGSKA (reference sequence). The CDR3 region has the DNA TGCAGTGCTCCCAGGGCGGGGAGCCTGTCCTACGAGCAGTACTTC. Translation: CSAPRAGSLSYEQYF.

This clonotype came up many times. This CDR3 reads CSVEDLAGVFIETQYF. CDR3 DNA: TGCAGCGTTGAAGATCTAGCGGGAGTTTTTATAGAGACCCAGTACTTC. The chain couples TRBV29-1 to TRBJ2-5; TRBD2 matches at 10 bases. Germline-derived CDR1 and CDR2 are SQVTM and ANQGSEA. With 0 bases clipped from V and 4 bases from J, the junction kept 8 bases outside the gene matches. The CDR3 sequence is 16 residues long.

This clonotype came up many times. The chain's CDR3 is CASSLVNTYQETQYF. The CDR3, as DNA: TGTGCCAGCAGCTTAGTGAACACCTACCAAGAGACCCAGTACTTC. J is TRBJ2-5 and V is TRBV7-8; D not certain. This CDR3 is built from 15 residues. Germline-derived CDR1 and CDR2 are SGHVS and FQNEAQ. V was clipped by 1 base and J by 0 bases, with 9 bases between them.

Regarding this clonotype: A much larger clone is a single base away; this may be a read error. V is TRBV11-2 and J is TRBJ2-7; D not certain. CDR3 length equals 12 residues. Germline CDR1 is SGHAT and CDR2 is FQNNGV. In nucleotides, the CDR3 is TGTGCCGGCAGCTTAGAAGTAGCCGAGCAGTACTTC. Its translation is CAGSLEVAEQYF. The variable domain in full, completed from reference TRBV11-2 and TRBJ2-7, reads EAGVAQSPRYKIIEKRQSVAFWCNPISGHATLYWYQQILGQGPKLLIQFQNNGVVDDSQLPKDRFSAERLKGVDSTLKIQPAKLEDSAVYLCAGSLEVAEQYFGPGTRLTVT.

At least ten counts were recorded for this clonotype. The CDR3: CASSIGFGAYEQYF. The CDR3 DNA reads TGTGCCAGTAGTATCGGGTTTGGGGCCTACGAGCAGTACTTC. The chain joins TRBV19 to TRBJ2-7; D unresolved. This CDR3 spans 14 amino acids. Trimming removed 3 bases from V and 2 bases from J, with 11 bases in between. Germline V gene data show CDR1 as LNHDA and CDR2 as SQIVND (reference sequence).

The sample holds a few counts of this clonotype. The V gene is TRBV3-1, the J gene TRBJ1-1, with 7 bases identical to TRBD1. The CDR3 runs to 14 residues. The V segment lost 6 bases and the J segment 1 base; nucleotides outside the gene matches: 5. Germline V gives CDR1 LGHDT, CDR2 YNNKEL (reference sequence). CDR3 region: CASRLGQRNTEAFF. CDR3 DNA sequence: TGTGCCAGCAGACTGGGACAGAGGAACACTGAAGCTTTCTTT. The full variable domain, its missing parts supplied by reference TRBV3-1 and TRBJ1-1, is DTAVSQTPKYLVTQMGNDKSIKCEQNLGHDTMYWYKQDSKKFLKIMFSYNNKELIINETVPNRFSPKSPDKAHLNLHINSLELGDSAVYFCASRLGQRNTEAFFGQGTRLTVV.

This clonotype was observed once. The J gene is TRBJ1-1, the V gene TRBV12-3 or TRBV12-4; unclear D gene. The V end was cut by 5 bases, the J end by 5 bases, with 9 bases between. This CDR3 is 12 amino acids long. The chain's CDR3 is CASSRWRTEAFF. In nucleotides, the CDR3 is TGTGCCAGCAGTCGATGGCGGACTGAAGCTTTCTTT.

This clonotype was seen many times. This chain links TRBV20-1 with TRBJ2-7, with a weak D call TRBD2 (6 bases). Trimming left V 4 bases short and J 2 bases short, with 15 bases between. The germline V gene has CDR1 DFQATT and CDR2 SNEGSKA (reference sequence). The CDR3 is 14 amino acids. The CDR3 loop is CSATRGSGTYEQYF. In nucleotides, the CDR3 is TGCAGTGCTACCCGGGGTAGCGGCACCTACGAGCAGTACTTC.

The rearrangement joins TRBV12-3 or TRBV12-4 to TRBJ2-5, with 8 bases matching TRBD1. The CDR3 loop spans 15 amino acids. With 4 bases clipped from V and 5 bases from J, the junction kept 9 bases outside the gene matches. In DNA form, the CDR3 reads TGTGCCAGCAGTTCACCAGGGGGCGGGGAGGAGACCCAGTACTTC. It is translated as CASSSPGGGEETQYF.

The J gene is TRBJ1-1, the V gene TRBV5-1, with D perhaps matching TRBD1 (5 bases). Trimming removed 2 bases at V and 8 bases at J, with 10 bases between. CDR3 length: 12 residues. From germline, CDR1 is SGHRS and CDR2 YFSETQ. Written as DNA, the CDR3 is TGCGCCAGCAGCTTATACGGGACCGAAGCTTTCTTT. Encoded protein: CASSLYGTEAFF.

This clonotype appeared many times. This chain links TRBV5-1 with TRBJ2-2; D is possibly TRBD2 (5 bases). In germline, CDR1 is SGHRS, CDR2 YFSETQ. The V end lost 1 base, the J end lost 6 bases, and 7 bases lay between the germline ends. The CDR3 sequence is 13 residues long. The DNA for the CDR3 is TGCGCCAGCAGCTTGACGGAGGCCGGGGAGCTGTTTTTT. Translating gives CASSLTEAGELFF.

V is TRBV28 and J is TRBJ2-5, with a tentative D call TRBD2 (6 bases). The V gene lost 3 bases and the J gene lost 1 base, with 12 bases spanning the gap. The V gene's germline CDR1 is MDHEN and CDR2 SYDVKM. The CDR3 spans 15 residues. CDR3 residues: CASSFGSGFQETQYF. The CDR3 DNA is TGTGCCAGCAGTTTCGGTAGCGGTTTCCAAGAGACCCAGTACTTC. Full variable domain (remainder filled in from reference TRBV28 and TRBJ2-5): DVKVTQSSRYLVKRTGEKVFLECVQDMDHENMFWYRQDPGLGLRLIYFSYDVKMKEKGDIPEGYSVSREKKERFSLILESASTNQTSMYLCASSFGSGFQETQYFGPGTRLLVL.

This clonotype appeared many times. The chain's CDR3 is CASSIVRGTDTQYF. CDR3 in DNA: TGTGCCAGTAGTATAGTGCGAGGCACAGATACGCAGTATTTT. This rearrangement joins TRBV19 to TRBJ2-3; D gene unclear. Trimming shortened V by 1 base and J by 1 base, and 6 bases separated the two germline ends. The CDR3 is made up of 14 amino acids. CDR1 LNHDA and CDR2 SQIVND come from the germline V gene (reference sequence).

The genes are TRBV12-3 or TRBV12-4 and TRBJ2-7; a weak D match, TRBD2 (7 bases). Trimming removed 4 bases at V and 2 bases at J, with 15 bases between. The CDR3 covers 15 residues. The CDR3 spells CASSYRWGGPYEQYF. The CDR3 DNA is TGTGCCAGCAGTTATCGCTGGGGGGGGCCCTACGAGCAGTACTTC.

V and J are TRBV12-3 or TRBV12-4 and TRBJ1-2, with D hard to call. Trimming pared 10 bases from V and 0 bases from J, leaving 12 bases between. The CDR3 runs to 13 residues. CDR3 sequence: CATTARANYGYTF. In DNA, the CDR3 is TGTGCCACTACAGCACGGGCTAACTATGGCTACACCTTC.

This clonotype was observed many times. A much larger clone differs from this one at a single base, so this may be a read error. This chain connects TRBV6-1 to TRBJ2-7; the match to TRBD1 covers 8 bases. V dropped 2 bases and J dropped 4; count of bases not matched to a gene: 10. The length of the CDR3 is 16 residues. CDR1 and CDR2 (germline): MNHNS, SASEGT. The DNA of the CDR3 is TGTGCCAGCAGTGAAATGTCGACAGGGGCATCGTACGAGCAGTACTTC. Protein product: CASSEMSTGASYEQYF.

The chain links TRBV7-2 to TRBJ2-2; D perhaps matches TRBD2 (5 bases). The CDR3 contains 13 residues. V was trimmed by 3 bases and J by 7 bases, leaving 9 bases between them. The germline CDR1 and CDR2 sequences are SGHTA and FQGNSA. The DNA for the CDR3 is TGTGCCAGCAGCTTTACGAGGGTCGGGGAGCTGTTTTTT. The encoded protein is CASSFTRVGELFF.

This clonotype was seen many times. This chain uses TRBV19 with TRBJ1-1, with D perhaps matching TRBD1 (6 bases). Germline V gene lookup returns CDR1 LNHDA and CDR2 SQIVND (reference sequence). V was cut by 3 bases and J by 1 base, with 6 bases left in between. The CDR3 has 13 residues. The chain's CDR3 is CASSMDRNTEAFF. In DNA form, the CDR3 reads TGTGCCAGTAGTATGGACAGGAACACTGAAGCTTTCTTT.

Many counts were recorded for this clonotype. The V and J genes are TRBV9 and TRBJ1-1; D is unresolved. The CDR3 extends over 15 amino acids. Trimming took off 3 bases at V and 4 bases at J, with 16 bases between the two ends. Germline V lookup: CDR1 SGDLS, CDR2 YYNGEE. The CDR3 nucleotides read TGTGCCAGCAGCGAGAGGGCGGGAGACGGCACTGAAGCTTTCTTT. It translates to CASSERAGDGTEAFF.

CDR3 residues: CASSPDFLSYEQYF. Here the CDR3 DNA reads TGTGCCAGCAGCCCAGACTTTCTCTCCTACGAGCAGTACTTC. The J gene is TRBJ2-7, the V gene TRBV6-1, with no clear D. This CDR3 contains 14 residues. The germline V gene has CDR1 MNHNS and CDR2 SASEGT. Deletions cut 6 bases from V and 0 bases from J, with 12 bases between.

This CDR3 is CSARDLFGQTQYF. Written as DNA, the CDR3 is TGCAGTGCTAGAGATCTTTTTGGTCAGACCCAGTACTTC. The gene calls are TRBV20-1 and TRBJ2-5, with unresolved D. Germline CDR1 reads DFQATT; CDR2 reads SNEGSKA (reference sequence). V lost 0 bases and J 6 bases, leaving 11 bases between the germline ends. This CDR3 is built from 13 residues.

This chain uses TRBV28 with TRBJ2-7; D is unclear. Germline values: CDR1 MDHEN, CDR2 SYDVKM. The CDR3 totals 15 residues. Trimming took off 5 bases at V and 0 bases at J, with 14 bases between the two ends. The CDR3 reads CASSIDWASSYEQYF. DNA of the CDR3: TGTGCCAGCAGTATAGACTGGGCAAGCTCCTACGAGCAGTACTTC.

This clonotype has at least ten counts. The chain uses TRBV20-1 and TRBJ2-6; D gene uncertain. Between the trimmed V and J ends, which lost 3 bases and 2 bases, there was a span of 11 bases. Germline V gives CDR1 DFQATT, CDR2 SNEGSKA (reference sequence). The CDR3 runs to 15 residues. The CDR3 loop is CSARVVGAGANVLTF. The CDR3 DNA follows: TGCAGTGCTAGGGTTGTTGGGGCTGGGGCCAACGTCCTGACTTTC.